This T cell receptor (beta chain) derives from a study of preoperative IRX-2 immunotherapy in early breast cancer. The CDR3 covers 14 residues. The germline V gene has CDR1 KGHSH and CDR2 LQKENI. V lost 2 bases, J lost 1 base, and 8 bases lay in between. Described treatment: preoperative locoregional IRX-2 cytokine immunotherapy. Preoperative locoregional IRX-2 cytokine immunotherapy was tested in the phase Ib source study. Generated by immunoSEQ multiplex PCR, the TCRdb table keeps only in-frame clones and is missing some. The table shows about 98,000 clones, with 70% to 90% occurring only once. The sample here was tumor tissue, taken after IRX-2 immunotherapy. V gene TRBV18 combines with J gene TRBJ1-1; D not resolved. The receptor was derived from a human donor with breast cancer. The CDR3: CASSPIMGNTEAFF. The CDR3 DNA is TGTGCCAGCTCACCAATTATGGGGAACACTGAAGCTTTCTTT. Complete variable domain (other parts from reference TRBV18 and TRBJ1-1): NAGVMQNPRHLVRRRGQEARLRCSPMKGHSHVYWYRQLPEEGLKFMVYLQKENIIDESGMPKERFSAEFPKEGPSILRIQQVVRGDSAAYFCASSPIMGNTEAFFGQGTRLTVV.